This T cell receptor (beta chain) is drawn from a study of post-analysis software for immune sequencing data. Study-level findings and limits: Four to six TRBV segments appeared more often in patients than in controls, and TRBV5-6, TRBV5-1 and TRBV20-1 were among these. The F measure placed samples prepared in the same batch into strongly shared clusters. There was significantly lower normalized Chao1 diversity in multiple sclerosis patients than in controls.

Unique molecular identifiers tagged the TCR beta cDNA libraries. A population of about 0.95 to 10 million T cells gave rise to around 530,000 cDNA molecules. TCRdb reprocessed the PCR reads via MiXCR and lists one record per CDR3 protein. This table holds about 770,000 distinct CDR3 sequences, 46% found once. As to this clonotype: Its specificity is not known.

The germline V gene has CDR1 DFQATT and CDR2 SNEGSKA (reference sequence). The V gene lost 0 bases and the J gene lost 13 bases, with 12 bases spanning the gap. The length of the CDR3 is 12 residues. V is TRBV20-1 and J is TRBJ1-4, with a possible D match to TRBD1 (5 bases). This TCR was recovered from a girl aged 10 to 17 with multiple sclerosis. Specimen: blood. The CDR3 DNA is TGCAGTGCTAGAGATAACCCAGGGACACTGTTTTTT. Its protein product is CSARDNPGTLFF.